This record covers a single T cell receptor beta chain. CDR3 length: 16 amino acids. The germline gives CDR1 SGHRS, CDR2 YFSETQ. Trimming cost V 0 bases and J 8 bases, with 18 bases left between them. Sequenced by immunoSEQ multiplex PCR; TCRdb stores in-frame clones only, minus some. The profile shows 14,000 or so clones, 83% of them singletons. These data belong to a study of technical replicates of blood from a handful of donors. This chain links TRBV5-1 with TRBJ2-1, with TRBD2 as a possible D gene (6 bases). This TCR was recovered from a human donor in good health. Sequencing used PBMCs. In DNA form, the CDR3 reads TGCGCCAGCAGCTTGGGAGTGGGGGAGGTGGGCGATGAGCAGTTCTTC. Translating gives CASSLGVGEVGDEQFF. Complete variable domain (other parts from reference TRBV5-1 and TRBJ2-1): KAGVTQTPRYLIKTRGQQVTLSCSPISGHRSVSWYQQTPGQGLQFLFEYFSETQRNKGNFPGRFSGRQFSNSRSEMNVSTLELGDSALYLCASSLGVGEVGDEQFFGPGTRLTVL.